This TCR beta chain was sequenced during a study of T cell responses to AZD1222 COVID-19 vaccine. Study details: Second-dose schedules of about 4 or about 12 weeks were combined.

Study-level points and caveats: Dominant CD4 TCR responses targeted spike regions 160-218 and 743-854.

Some clones are missing from TCRdb's copy, which holds only in-frame ones; the method was immunoSEQ multiplex PCR. The repertoire holds about 140,000 clones, with about nine tenths as singletons. CDR1 is KGHSH, CDR2 LQKENI, per germline. Trimming removed 0 bases from V and 0 bases from J, with 8 bases in between. The CDR3 contains 15 residues. In regard to this clone: Its antigen is as yet unknown.

The origin of this receptor is an adult in good health. The sequences come from peripheral blood, collected on day 0 of AZD1222 vaccination. This chain uses TRBV18 with TRBJ1-1; maybe TRBD1 (5 bases). The CDR3 protein is CASSPPQGMNTEAFF. DNA for the CDR3: TGTGCCAGCTCACCACCGCAGGGCATGAACACTGAAGCTTTCTTT.